This T cell receptor (beta chain) was captured in a study of CD8+CD57+ T cells in acquired aplastic anemia. Study overall: Isolated CD4+ and CD8+ cells, once sorted, yielded DNA averaging roughly 3 ug.

Genomic DNA constituted the template upon which TCR beta VDJ and CDR3 profiling was performed. TCRdb passed the reads through MiXCR, listing each CDR3 protein once. The table records 300,000 or so distinct CDR3 sequences, roughly 50% of them present only once. The CDR3 comprises 21 residues, both ends counted. Germline loops: CDR1 SEHNR, CDR2 FQNEAQ (reference sequence). A note on this clonotype: Its target is not known. It is unclear where the CDR3 begins or ends on the DNA, so no DNA is shown, and the CDR3 is as TCRdb lists it.

Study-wide results and caveats: Both patients and controls carried the same twenty-nine CD8+ CDR3 sequences. Patient and control CD8+ Simpson's diversity was not significantly different.

Sequences were obtained from sorted CD4+, CD8+, or CD8+CD57+ T cells (not recorded which) from PBMCs. This clonotype was obtained from a human donor with severe aplastic anemia or a healthy control (not recorded which). This chain uses TRBV7-9 with TRBJ2-3; TRBD2, as called in the table, went unchecked against the DNA. The CDR3 region is CASSFYICSARPLPSTDTQYF.